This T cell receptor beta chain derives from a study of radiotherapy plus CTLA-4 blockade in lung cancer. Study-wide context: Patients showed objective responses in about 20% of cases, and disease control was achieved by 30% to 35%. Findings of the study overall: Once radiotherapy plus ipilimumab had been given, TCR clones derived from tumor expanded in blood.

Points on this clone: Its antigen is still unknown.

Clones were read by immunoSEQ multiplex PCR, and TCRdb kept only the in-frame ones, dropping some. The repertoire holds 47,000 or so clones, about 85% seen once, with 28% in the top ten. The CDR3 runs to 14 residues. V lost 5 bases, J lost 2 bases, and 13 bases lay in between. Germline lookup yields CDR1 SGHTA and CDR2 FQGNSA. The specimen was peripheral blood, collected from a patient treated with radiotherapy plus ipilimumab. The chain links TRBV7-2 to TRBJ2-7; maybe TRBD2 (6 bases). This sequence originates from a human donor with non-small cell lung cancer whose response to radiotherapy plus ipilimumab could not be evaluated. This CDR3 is CASSISGTAYEQYF. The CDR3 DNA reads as TGTGCCAGCAGCATTAGCGGTACAGCCTACGAGCAGTACTTC.